This T cell receptor (beta chain) was sequenced in a study of T cells after yellow fever vaccination. Germline CDR1 is SGHRS and CDR2 is YFSETQ. The V and J ends lost 1 base and 7 bases respectively, with 9 bases between them. The CDR3 loop spans 13 amino acids. Study-level points and caveats: Repertoires sorted by FACS could include abundant clonotypes that are contaminants from the bulk population.

This clonotype has ten or more counts. Its target is unknown. Production of TCR cDNA was by 5'RACE template switching, which also added a universal primer site and UMIs. TCRdb called the 5' RACE reads again in MiXCR, with one record for every CDR3 protein. The profile covers some 340,000 distinct CDR3 sequences, with roughly a tenth appearing a single time and approximately 3.3% taken by the ten largest. The sequence was obtained from a man between 18 and 35 years old who received the YFV17D yellow fever vaccine. The sample here was CD4+ T cells sorted from PBMCs, taken 45 days after the yellow fever booster vaccination. This chain joins TRBV5-1 and TRBJ2-1; no clear D gene. The CDR3 DNA reads as TGCGCCAGCAGCTTGCTGGCAGCTAATGAGCAGTTCTTC. Protein product: CASSLLAANEQFF.